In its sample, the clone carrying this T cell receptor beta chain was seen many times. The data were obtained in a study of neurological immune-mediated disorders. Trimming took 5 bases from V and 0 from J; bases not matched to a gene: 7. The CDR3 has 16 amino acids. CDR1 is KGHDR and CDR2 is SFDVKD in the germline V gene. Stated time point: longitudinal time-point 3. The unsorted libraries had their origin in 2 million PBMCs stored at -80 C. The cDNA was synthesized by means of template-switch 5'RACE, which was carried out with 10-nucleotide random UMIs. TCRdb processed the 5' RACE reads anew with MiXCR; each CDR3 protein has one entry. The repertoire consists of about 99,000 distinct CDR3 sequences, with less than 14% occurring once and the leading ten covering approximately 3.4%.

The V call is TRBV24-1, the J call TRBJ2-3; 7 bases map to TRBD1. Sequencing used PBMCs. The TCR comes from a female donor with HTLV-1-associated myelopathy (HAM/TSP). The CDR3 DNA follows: TGTGCCACCAGTGCGGACAGGCGACCTAGCACAGATACGCAGTATTTT. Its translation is CATSADRRPSTDTQYF.